The entry below gives a single T cell receptor (beta chain) sequence along with its context. This clone was recorded only once. Its antigen has not been determined. Base qualities are not provided; no much larger clone lies one nucleotide away. Library creation used the immunoSEQ multiplex PCR assay. For most patients, genomic DNA was subjected to high-throughput TCR-beta CDR3 sequencing by Adaptive Biotechnologies. The study's processing was this. TCR sequencing data were retrieved from Adaptive's ImmunoSEQ software for some 19 patients, whereas a few other patients were processed with MiXCR and VDJtools. Because the origin of CDR3 nucleotide sequences shared between donor and recipient could not be assigned, those sequences were removed. To count as alloreactive, a clone needed at least 2-fold expansion over unstimulated cells and a minimum CFSE-low frequency of 0.002% (template counts) or 0.001% (read counts). Mappable clones were those detected in sequenced pre-transplant spleen, lymph node, or MLR CFSE-low populations of the donor or recipient. Cumulative frequency of alloreactive clones was calculated as a percentage of all sequences weighted by copy number. TCRdb's version of the immuneACCESS table is confined to in-frame rearrangements and falls short of the full clone set. An unresolved V gene accounts for under half of the shortfall where checked; the remainder is of unknown origin. V and J calls and clone size are those listed in that table; D and trimming were worked out from the DNA. Here the sample has roughly 12,000 clones; roughly 92% occur a single time. The ten most abundant clones make up about 3.2% of the sample.

Relative to germline, V is missing 3 bases and J is missing 5 bases, with 7 bases of the junction outside any gene match. CDR1 and CDR2 (SGHKS, YYEKEE) derive from the germline V gene (reference sequence). Reading from cysteine to phenylalanine, the CDR3 counts 15 amino acids. Only the CDR3 DNA stays, 45 bases, in frame from base 1. The data were obtained in a study of graft-versus-host responses after intestinal transplantation (dated by TCRdb to about 2021). Notes on the research overall: Recipients received multivisceral, liver-intestinal, or isolated intestinal transplants. Every recipient was given anti-thymocyte globulin induction, followed by around three years of maintenance tacrolimus and steroids. After intestinal transplantation, graft-versus-host and host-versus-graft alloreactive T cell clones were followed in the graft, circulation and bone marrow using bulk TCR-beta CDR3 sequencing. Alloreactive clones were identified by sequencing pre-transplant mixed lymphocyte reaction products and comparing these products with unstimulated pre-transplant donor and recipient T cells. Of the 20 to 30 intestinal transplant recipients enrolled in the cohort, one of whom was a retransplant, a few patients without pretransplant specimens were excluded. Donor T cell macrochimerism was defined as a peak of at least 4% donor T cells among recipient peripheral blood mononuclear cells. Rather than going through the commercial service, samples from a few later patients were sequenced in-house on an Illumina MiSeq and processed with MiXCR.

Per the publication, the time point label means: postoperative day 105 after intestinal transplantation (dayNNNN = postoperative day). Blood samples were collected up to 4 times in the first month after transplant and then at least monthly when available. The research as a whole found: Patients with donor T cell macrochimerism had high GvH to HvG T cell clonal ratios in their allografts. The relatively low number and heterogeneity of intestinal transplant patients limited the conclusions. Early after transplant, declines in HvG clones were associated with peak levels of circulating GvH clones. GvH clones turned up in recipient bone marrow, with some appearing earlier in ileal mucosa or blood, a pattern consistent with an intestinal mucosal origin.

The sample was PBMCs, taken 105 days after intestinal transplantation. The TCR originated in a human patient who received an intestinal transplant, so some T cells may come from the graft donor. The chain was built from TRBV5-5 and TRBJ1-4; TRBD1 matches 7 bases in the middle. The DNA is as follows: TGTGCCAGCAGCTCCTGGGACAGTCCCAATGAAAAACTGTTTTTT. This translates into CASSSWDSPNEKLFF.